This T cell receptor beta chain was identified during a study of blood T cell repertoires in COVID-19 (dated by TCRdb to the early 2020s). At the level of the whole study: Samples covering the acute and convalescent phases of COVID-19 were provided by collaborators in the United States, Italy and Spain. The material from the prospective study consisted of cDNA or gDNA derived from T cells, B-cell-depleted T cells, or PBMCs. Samples were obtained from the ongoing ImmuneRACE study (first 160 participants) and from some 1,200 subjects provided by 6 global collaborators. The repertoires were released in a freely available public database meant as a resource for research on the immune response to SARS-CoV-2. Subjects who had been exposed to COVID-19, were actively infected with it, or had recovered from it provided the deeply sampled blood TCRbeta repertoires that made up the dataset. A de-identified subject ID, COVID-19 status, age in years and sex were almost always included in the sample metadata. Where available, HLA class I and class II types were obtained from metadata supplied by the sample provider rather than from assay-based typing.

CDR1 and CDR2 (SEHNR, FQNEAQ) derive from the germline V gene (reference sequence). The CDR3 starts with the cysteine, ends with the phenylalanine, and has 12 residues. Only the CDR3 DNA stays, 36 bases, in frame from base 1. Trimming costs V 6 bases and J 6 bases, and their ends lie 11 bases apart. One collaborating source in Seattle enrolled patients while the patients were actively infected and followed the patients over time throughout the course of disease. Each collaborating institution followed its own protocols to collect whole blood in K2EDTA tubes. For TCRbeta analysis, collaborators shipped samples as frozen whole blood, isolated PBMCs, or DNA extracted from either of those sample types. As for this clone: No cognate antigen has been identified for it. Base qualities are not recorded, but no much larger clone differs from it by a single base.

The study at large found these results: The amount of clinical and demographic metadata varied by source and participant and was provided uncurated.

TCRbeta CDR3 regions were amplified from genomic DNA using the immunoSEQ Assay, a bias-controlled multiplex PCR. The authors' pipeline ran thus. Within the assay, amplification of reference gene primers was used to estimate how many nucleated cells each sample contained. To quantify the absolute abundance of each unique TCRbeta CDR3 rearrangement, sequence reads were collapsed and filtered. Productive Simpson clonality was computed per sample as the square root of Simpson's diversity index over productive rearrangements. The clones in this table, taken by TCRdb from immuneACCESS, are in-frame only. Not every clone is retained; where verified, under half of the shortfall comes from an unresolved V gene, and the cause of the rest is unknown. V, J and clone size are taken as reported in that table, and D and trimming were inferred from the DNA itself. For this sample there are some 400,000 clones; 87% appear just once. The ten largest clones capture more than 9% of the sample.

This sequence was found in a woman in her 30s with COVID-19, enrolled during active disease. Rearrangement joined TRBV7-9 to TRBJ1-1; the D gene is perhaps TRBD1, on 6 matching bases. Material for sequencing was peripheral blood. CDR3 region: CASSQYRAEAFF. The DNA sequence is given as TGTGCCAGCAGTCAATACAGGGCTGAAGCTTTCTTT.